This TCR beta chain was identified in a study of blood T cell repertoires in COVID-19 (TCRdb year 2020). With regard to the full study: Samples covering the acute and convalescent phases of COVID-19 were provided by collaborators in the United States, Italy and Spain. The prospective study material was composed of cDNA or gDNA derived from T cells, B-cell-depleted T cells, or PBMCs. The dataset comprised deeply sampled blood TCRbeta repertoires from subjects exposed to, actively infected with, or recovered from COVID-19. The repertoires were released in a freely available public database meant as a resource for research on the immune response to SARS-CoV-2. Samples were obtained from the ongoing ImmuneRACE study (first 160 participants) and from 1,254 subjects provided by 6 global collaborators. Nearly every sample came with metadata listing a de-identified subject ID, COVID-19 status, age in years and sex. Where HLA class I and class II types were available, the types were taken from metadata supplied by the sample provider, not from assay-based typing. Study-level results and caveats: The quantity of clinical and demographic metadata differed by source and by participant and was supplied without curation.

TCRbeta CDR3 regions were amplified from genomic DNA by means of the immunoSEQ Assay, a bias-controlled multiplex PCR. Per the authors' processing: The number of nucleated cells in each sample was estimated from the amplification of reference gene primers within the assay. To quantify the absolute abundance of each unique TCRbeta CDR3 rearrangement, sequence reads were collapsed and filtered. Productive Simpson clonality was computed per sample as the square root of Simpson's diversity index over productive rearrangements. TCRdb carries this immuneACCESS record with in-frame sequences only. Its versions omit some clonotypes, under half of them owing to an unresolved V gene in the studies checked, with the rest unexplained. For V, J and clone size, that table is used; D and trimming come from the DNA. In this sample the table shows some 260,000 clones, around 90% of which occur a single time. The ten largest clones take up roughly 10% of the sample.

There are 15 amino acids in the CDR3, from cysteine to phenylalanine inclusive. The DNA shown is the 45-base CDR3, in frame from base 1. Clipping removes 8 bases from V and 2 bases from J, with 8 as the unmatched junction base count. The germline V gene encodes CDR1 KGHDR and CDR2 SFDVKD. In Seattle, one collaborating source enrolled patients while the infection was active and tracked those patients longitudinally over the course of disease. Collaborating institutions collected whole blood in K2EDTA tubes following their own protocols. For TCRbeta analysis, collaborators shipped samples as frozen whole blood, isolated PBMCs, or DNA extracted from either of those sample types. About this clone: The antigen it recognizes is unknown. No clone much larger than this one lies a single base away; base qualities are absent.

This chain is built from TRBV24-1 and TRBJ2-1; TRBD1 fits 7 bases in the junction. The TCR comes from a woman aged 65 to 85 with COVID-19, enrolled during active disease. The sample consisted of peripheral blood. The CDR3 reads CATTRGTDPYNEQFF. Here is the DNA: TGTGCCACCACAAGGGGGACAGATCCCTACAATGAGCAGTTCTTC.